This T cell receptor beta chain was recovered during a study of CD8 T cells in Susac syndrome. The germline CDR1 and CDR2 sequences are SGHTA and FQGNSA. The CDR3 has 15 amino acids. Trimming took 3 bases from V and 9 from J; bases not matched to a gene: 8. Random hexamers were used to reverse transcribe an amount of 0.5 to 1 ug RNA. TCRdb re-analysed the immunoSEQ multiplex PCR reads in MiXCR, keeping a single row per CDR3 protein. The data contain about 76,000 distinct CDR3 sequences, 90% to 95% of them seen just once; the ten biggest clones take up roughly 0.45%. The sample was CD8+ T cells from PBMCs. The rearrangement uses TRBV7-2 and TRBJ2-1, with 10 nucleotides matching TRBD2. The source is a human donor with Susac syndrome. CDR3 loop: CASSFASGSRGEQFF. The CDR3 coding sequence is TGTGCCAGCAGCTTCGCTAGCGGGAGTAGGGGTGAGCAGTTCTTC.